This T cell receptor beta chain came from a study of blood T cell repertoires in COVID-19. Germline V CDR1 and CDR2: SGHNT, YENEEA. CDR3 length: 12 amino acids. J lost 7 bases, V lost 5 bases, and 5 bases had no gene match. Clones were sequenced by immunoSEQ multiplex PCR, and TCRdb holds only the in-frame ones, with some missing. The sample consists of roughly 200,000 clones, about 85% of them appearing once. The sequence was obtained from a man in his forties who had recovered from COVID-19. Sequenced: PBMCs or T cells enriched from blood (not recorded which). This rearrangement joins TRBV11-3 to TRBJ2-7; 7 bases are a match to TRBD1. CDR3 protein: CASSLGGLEQYF. CDR3 DNA: TGTGCCAGCAGCCTAGGGGGCCTGGAGCAGTACTTC. The full variable domain, in which reference TRBV11-3 and TRBJ2-7 provide the parts outside the CDR3, is EAGVVQSPRYKIIEKKQPVAFWCNPISGHNTLYWYLQNLGQGPELLIRYENEEAVDDSQLPKDRFSAERLKGVDSTLKIQPAELGDSAVYLCASSLGGLEQYFGPGTRLTVT.